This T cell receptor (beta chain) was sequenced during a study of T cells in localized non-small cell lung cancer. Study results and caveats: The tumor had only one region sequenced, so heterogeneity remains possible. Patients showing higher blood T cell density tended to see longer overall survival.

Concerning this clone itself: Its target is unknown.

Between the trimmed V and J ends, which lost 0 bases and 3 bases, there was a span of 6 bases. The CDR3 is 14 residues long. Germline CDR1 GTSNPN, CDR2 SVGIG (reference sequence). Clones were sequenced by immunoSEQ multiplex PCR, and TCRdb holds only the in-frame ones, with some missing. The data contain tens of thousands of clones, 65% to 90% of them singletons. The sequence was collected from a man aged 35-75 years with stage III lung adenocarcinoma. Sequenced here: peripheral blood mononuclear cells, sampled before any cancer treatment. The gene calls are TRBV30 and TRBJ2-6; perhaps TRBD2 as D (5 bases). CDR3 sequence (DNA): TGTGCCTGGAGTGTCGGGGTTGGGGCCAACGTCCTGACTTTC. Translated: CAWSVGVGANVLTF.